The clone carrying this T cell receptor (beta chain) was counted at least ten times. Antigen: not known. In the library, individual cDNA molecules carried attached unique molecular identifiers. TCRdb fed the 5' RACE reads into MiXCR, producing one record per CDR3 protein. The table has 40,000 to 60,000 distinct CDR3 sequences, under 7% seen once; the top ten hold 2.8%. This entry comes from a study of early T cells in non-severe SARS-CoV-2 infection. Study findings and constraints: A preference for anti-spike CD8 responses marked VDJdb matching, which missed private and CD4 specificities.

Trimming shortened V by 7 bases and J by 4 bases, and 20 bases separated the two germline ends. The CDR3 is 15 residues long. Germline V lookup: CDR1 MNHEY, CDR2 SVGEGT. This sequence was found in an adult who was a healthcare worker with PCR-confirmed SARS-CoV-2 infection or an uninfected control (not recorded which). The J gene is TRBJ2-7, the V gene TRBV6-2 or TRBV6-3, with D possibly being TRBD1 (6 bases). This material consisted of whole blood, taken at baseline. The CDR3: CASTTGTPRTYEQYF. The CDR3 DNA reads as TGTGCCAGCACCACAGGGACACCTCGTACTTACGAGCAGTACTTC.